Below are 11 T cell receptor beta chains sequenced from a single sample in a study of blood T cell repertoires in COVID-19. Some clones are missing from TCRdb's copy, which holds only in-frame ones; the method was immunoSEQ multiplex PCR. This sample yields 250,000 or so clones, of which about 89% are seen a single time; approximately 9% belongs to the top ten. The source material was PBMCs or T cells enriched from blood (not recorded which). The source is a man aged 35 to 55 who had recovered from COVID-19.

The CDR3 DNA is TGCGCCAGCAGTGATAGCGGGACTACAGATACGCAGTATTTT. It is translated as CASSDSGTTDTQYF. The J gene is TRBJ2-3, the V gene TRBV10-2; TRBD2 aligns across 8 bases. V shed 3 bases, J shed 3 bases, and the junction held 2 bases outside the gene matches. CDR3 length: 14 amino acids. Germline V CDR1 and CDR2: WSHSY, SAAADI.

This chain joins TRBV2 and TRBJ1-3; 8 bases are a match to TRBD1. The germline CDR1 and CDR2 sequences are SNHLY and FYNNEI. V was clipped by 7 bases and J by 0 bases; unmatched bases: 8. The CDR3 totals 16 residues. The CDR3 protein is CASNRQGLYSGNTIYF. The CDR3 region has the DNA TGTGCCAGCAATCGACAGGGGTTATACTCTGGAAACACCATATATTTT. Complete variable domain (other parts from reference TRBV2 and TRBJ1-3): EPEVTQTPSHQVTQMGQEVILRCVPISNHLYFYWYRQILGQKVEFLVSFYNNEISEKSEIFDDQFSVERPDGSNFTLKIRSTKLEDSAMYFCASNRQGLYSGNTIYFGEGSWLTVV.

The chain carries TRBV11-2 and TRBJ1-4; weak D call: TRBD1 (6 bases). This CDR3 contains 16 residues. Germline CDR1 reads SGHAT; CDR2 reads FQNNGV. Trimming took off 1 base at V and 7 bases at J, with 16 bases between the two ends. The DNA of the CDR3 is TGTGCCAGCAGCTTAGCTTACACAGGGACCGCTGAAAAACTGTTTTTT. Translated, it gives CASSLAYTGTAEKLFF.

The V call is TRBV3-1 (or the pseudogene TRBV3-2), the J call TRBJ2-1, with TRBD2 matching 8 bases. Trimming took 4 bases from V and 7 from J; bases not matched to a gene: 9. Germline values: CDR1 LGHDT, CDR2 YNNKEL (reference sequence). This CDR3 contains 15 residues. The CDR3 sequence is CASSPKGTRVNEQFF. The CDR3, as DNA: TGTGCCAGCAGCCCCAAGGGGACTAGAGTAAATGAGCAGTTCTTC.

The V and J genes are TRBV19 and TRBJ1-2; TRBD1 matches 9 bases. This CDR3 is 22 amino acids long. V lost 0 bases, J lost 3 bases, and 23 bases stayed unmatched. The V gene's germline CDR1 is LNHDA and CDR2 SQIVND (reference sequence). Here the CDR3 reads CASSIDVADTGTGPWAHYGYTF. Here the CDR3 DNA reads TGTGCCAGTAGTATAGATGTCGCCGATACCGGGACAGGGCCTTGGGCCCACTATGGCTACACCTTC.

This chain uses TRBV7-9 with TRBJ1-1; D is perhaps TRBD1 (6 bases). CDR1 SEHNR and CDR2 FQNEAQ come from the germline V gene (reference sequence). CDR3 length: 13 amino acids. V shed 5 bases and J shed 5 bases, with 12 bases lying between them. The CDR3 loop reads CASSPGTSTEAFF. The CDR3 nucleotides read TGTGCCAGCAGCCCCGGGACATCAACTGAAGCTTTCTTT.

V and J are TRBV19 and TRBJ2-2; tentative D call: TRBD1 (6 bases). Germline lookup yields CDR1 LNHDA and CDR2 SQIVND (reference sequence). V was clipped by 3 bases and J by 2 bases, with 10 bases between them. CDR3 size: 15 residues. The CDR3 sequence is CASSITGTNTGELFF. The CDR3 DNA reads TGTGCCAGTAGTATCACAGGGACCAACACCGGGGAGCTGTTTTTT. Variable domain in full (rest from reference TRBV19 and TRBJ2-2): DGGITQSPKYLFRKEGQNVTLSCEQNLNHDAMYWYRQDPGQGLRLIYYSQIVNDFQKGDIAEGYSVSREKKESFPLTVTSAQKNPTAFYLCASSITGTNTGELFFGEGSRLTVL.

This chain connects TRBV27 to TRBJ1-1; 12 nucleotides match TRBD1. The germline gives CDR1 MNHEY, CDR2 SMNVEV (reference sequence). V dropped 5 bases and J dropped 6; count of bases not matched to a gene: 7. The CDR3 spans 15 residues. The CDR3 sequence: CASSPWDRGQAEAFF. For the CDR3, the DNA is TGTGCCAGCAGTCCCTGGGACAGGGGGCAGGCTGAAGCTTTCTTT.

The J gene is TRBJ2-1, the V gene TRBV6-6, with 12 positions matching TRBD1. Trimming removed 6 bases from V and 10 bases from J; junction bases left unmatched: 10. Germline V CDR1 and CDR2: MNHNY, SVGAGI (reference sequence). The CDR3 has 15 residues. CDR3 DNA: TGTGCCAGCAGGCCAACGGGACAGGGGGCCCGGGAGCAGTTCTTC. Translation gives CASRPTGQGAREQFF.

The chain links TRBV28 to TRBJ1-2, with 11 bases that match TRBD1. From germline, CDR1 is MDHEN and CDR2 SYDVKM. V dropped 2 bases and J dropped 8; count of bases not matched to a gene: 4. This CDR3 comprises 14 residues. The DNA for the CDR3 is TGTGCCAGCAGTTTACCGGACAGGGGGCGAGGCTACACCTTC. It is translated as CASSLPDRGRGYTF.

The CDR3, as DNA: TGTGCCAGCAGCCAAGAGTTAGACAGGGCTGCAACTAATGAAAAACTGTTTTTT. Translation gives CASSQELDRAATNEKLFF. This chain connects TRBV4-2 to TRBJ1-4; 7 bases agree with TRBD1. J was trimmed by 0 bases and V by 0 bases; bases with no gene match: 7. Per germline, CDR1 LGHNA and CDR2 YNFKEQ. This CDR3 contains 18 residues.